The next 31 T cell receptor beta chains were all read from a single sample in a study of T cell responses to AZD1222 COVID-19 vaccine. Profiling relied on immunoSEQ multiplex PCR, and the TCRdb table lists in-frame clones only, not all of them. The top ten hold about 2% of the sample, which has 150,000 to 180,000 clones, approximately 90% seen once. The material sequenced was peripheral blood, taken on day 0 of AZD1222 vaccination. These receptors all come from an adult in good health.

The chain carries TRBV25-1 and TRBJ2-7, with no clear D. Germline CDR1 reads MGHDK; CDR2 reads SYGVNS. The CDR3 covers 14 residues. V was clipped by 5 bases and J by 0 bases, with 11 bases between them. The CDR3: CASSQTRDSYEQYF. The CDR3 region has the DNA TGTGCCAGCAGTCAAACAAGAGACTCCTACGAGCAGTACTTC.

The chain uses TRBV10-3 and TRBJ2-7, with 10 bases aligning to TRBD2. Trimming at V came to 10 bases and at J to 3 bases, leaving 15 bases not matched to a gene. The CDR3 is 16 residues long. Looked up from germline, CDR1 is ENHRY and CDR2 is SYGVKD. DNA of the CDR3: TGTGCCACCAGGACTAGCGGTCTGGATTTAGTCTACGAGCAGTACTTC. Protein product: CATRTSGLDLVYEQYF.

The J gene is TRBJ1-6, the V gene TRBV6-1, with unresolved D. From germline, CDR1 is MNHNS and CDR2 SASEGT. The CDR3 consists of 14 residues. V was clipped by 2 bases and J by 6 bases, with 8 bases between them. The CDR3 DNA sequence: TGTGCCAGCAGTGAACAGGACGGTAATTCACCCCTCCACTTT. This sequence encodes CASSEQDGNSPLHF.

Concerning this clone: Other DNA sequences within the sample encode an identical CDR3. The V gene is TRBV5-8, the J gene TRBJ1-1, with 11 bases lining up with TRBD1. Germline CDR1 SGHTS, CDR2 YDEGEE. The CDR3 loop spans 13 amino acids. V shed 3 bases and J 5 bases; nucleotides not matched to a gene: 0. CDR3 sequence reads: CASSWDRGTEAFF. For the CDR3, the DNA is TGTGCCAGCAGCTGGGACAGGGGGACTGAAGCTTTCTTT.

The rearrangement joins TRBV7-2 to TRBJ1-2; 7 bases are a match to TRBD1. This CDR3 has 15 residues. Per germline, CDR1 SGHTA and CDR2 FQGNSA. V was pared by 1 base and J by 4 bases, with 6 bases of the junction left unmatched. CDR3 protein: CASSLGSGGSYGYTF. The DNA for the CDR3 is TGTGCCAGCAGCTTAGGGTCAGGGGGATCCTATGGCTACACCTTC.

V is TRBV27 and J is TRBJ1-2, with D perhaps TRBD1 (5 bases). The CDR3 spans 13 residues. The germline V and J ends were trimmed by 6 bases and 8 bases, with 16 bases remaining between them. Per germline, CDR1 MNHEY and CDR2 SMNVEV (reference sequence). The CDR3 nucleotides read TGTGCCAGCAGCTCAAACCACAGACAGGGCTACACCTTC. Its translation: CASSSNHRQGYTF.

The V call is TRBV4-2, the J call TRBJ1-1, with 11 nucleotides matching TRBD1. The CDR3 length is 17 residues. The trim removed 1 base at V and 0 bases at J, leaving 4 bases unmatched. CDR1 and CDR2 from the germline V gene are LGHNA and YNFKEQ. The CDR3 coding sequence is TGTGCCAGCAGCCAAGGGACAGGGGGCCCAATGAACACTGAAGCTTTCTTT. Translating gives CASSQGTGGPMNTEAFF.

CDR3 DNA sequence: TGTGCCAGCAGCCAGGGCCTTTCCCTAGCGGGAGGAGAGACCCAGTACTTC. It is translated as CASSQGLSLAGGETQYF. The chain joins TRBV3-1 (or the pseudogene TRBV3-2) to TRBJ2-5; 11 nucleotides line up with TRBD2. This CDR3 region has 17 residues. Per germline, CDR1 LGHDT and CDR2 YNNKEL (reference sequence). V lost 3 bases and J lost 4; bases outside the gene matches: 10.

J is TRBJ1-5 and V is TRBV28; TRBD1 matches 7 bases. This CDR3 contains 13 residues. Trimming removed 6 bases from V and 6 bases from J; junction bases left unmatched: 5. Germline V CDR1 and CDR2: MDHEN, SYDVKM. CDR3 nucleotides: TGTGCCAGCAGGACCGGGACAGTTCAGCCCCAGCATTTT. It specifies CASRTGTVQPQHF.

The rearrangement links TRBV27 to TRBJ2-3; unclear D gene. CDR3 length: 13 residues. The germline V gene has CDR1 MNHEY and CDR2 SMNVEV (reference sequence). Trimming left V 1 base short and J 5 bases short, with 7 bases between. CDR3 bases: TGTGCCAGCAGTTTATATCGCGTAGATACGCAGTATTTT. Its protein product is CASSLYRVDTQYF.

This clone was seen once. V usage is TRBV6-2 or TRBV6-3 and J usage is TRBJ2-7, with 9 bases aligning to TRBD1. The J segment lost 2 bases and the V segment lost 3 bases, leaving 5 bases of the junction unmatched. This CDR3 is 15 amino acids long. Germline-derived CDR1 and CDR2 are MNHEY and SVGEGT. Written as DNA, the CDR3 is TGTGCCAGCAGTTATCTGAGGACAGGGGCCTACGAGCAGTACTTC. Translated, it gives CASSYLRTGAYEQYF.

The chain couples TRBV7-3 to TRBJ2-1; 13 bases are a match to TRBD2. Germline CDR1 is SGHTA and CDR2 is FQGTGA. This CDR3 has 22 amino acids. V gave up 0 bases and J gave up 2 bases; unmatched junction bases: 16. CDR3 in amino acids: CASSLTGLAGQPEESTYNEQFF. As DNA, the CDR3 is TGTGCCAGCAGCTTAACGGGACTAGCGGGGCAACCTGAGGAGTCCACCTACAATGAGCAGTTCTTC.

The rearrangement uses TRBV19 and TRBJ1-1; no clear D gene. V dropped 6 bases and J dropped 2 bases, with 10 bases sitting between them. Germline V CDR1 and CDR2: LNHDA, SQIVND (reference sequence). The CDR3 length is 13 residues. CDR3 protein: CASSQFFNTEAFF. CDR3 bases: TGTGCCAGTAGCCAATTTTTTAACACTGAAGCTTTCTTT.

This chain joins TRBV7-2 and TRBJ2-3; D might be TRBD1 (6 bases). The CDR3 runs 15 residues. V lost 5 bases and J lost 3, with 15 bases in between. The germline gives CDR1 SGHTA, CDR2 FQGNSA. In DNA form, the CDR3 reads TGTGCCAGCAGCACGCCGACAGGAATTACAGATACGCAGTATTTT. Its protein product is CASSTPTGITDTQYF.

The chain uses TRBV28 and TRBJ1-5; D is unresolved. CDR3 length equals 15 residues. Germline values: CDR1 MDHEN, CDR2 SYDVKM. The V and J ends lost 6 bases and 2 bases respectively, with 14 bases between them. The chain's CDR3 is CASRPPSRGNQPQHF. In DNA, the CDR3 is TGTGCCAGCAGGCCCCCCTCCCGAGGCAATCAGCCCCAGCATTTT.

The genes are TRBV28 and TRBJ1-2; tentative D call: TRBD1 (6 bases). Germline V gene sequence: CDR1 MDHEN, CDR2 SYDVKM. The CDR3 spans 15 residues. Between the trimmed V and J ends, which lost 4 bases and 8 bases, there was a span of 20 bases. CDR3 nucleotide sequence: TGTGCCAGCAGTTCCCCGGGACAAACGAGCGAGGGCTACACCTTC. Encoded protein: CASSSPGQTSEGYTF.

The J gene is TRBJ2-7, the V gene TRBV7-9; no clear D. Germline V gene data show CDR1 as SEHNR and CDR2 as FQNEAQ (reference sequence). V lost 1 base and J 0 bases, leaving 7 bases between the germline ends. There are 14 residues in the CDR3. The CDR3 sequence: CASSLGANSYEQYF. The CDR3 bases are TGTGCCAGCAGCTTAGGGGCTAACTCCTACGAGCAGTACTTC. The complete variable domain, with remaining parts taken from reference TRBV7-9 and TRBJ2-7, reads DTGVSQNPRHKITKRGQNVTFRCDPISEHNRLYWYRQTLGQGPEFLTYFQNEAQLEKSRLLSDRFSAERPKGSFSTLEIQRTEQGDSAMYLCASSLGANSYEQYFGPGTRLTVT.

The V gene is TRBV9, the J gene TRBJ2-1, with 8 bases that match TRBD2. The trim removed 0 bases at V and 7 bases at J, leaving 9 bases unmatched. Germline V lookup: CDR1 SGDLS, CDR2 YYNGEE. This CDR3 has 16 amino acids. The CDR3 region is CASSVVPGLGNNEQFF. The CDR3 DNA follows: TGTGCCAGCAGCGTAGTTCCGGGACTAGGGAATAATGAGCAGTTCTTC. The entire variable domain, with the rest obtained from reference TRBV9 and TRBJ2-1, is as follows: DSGVTQTPKHLITATGQRVTLRCSPRSGDLSVYWYQQSLDQGLQFLIQYYNGEERAKGNILERFSAQQFPDLHSELNLSSLELGDSALYFCASSVVPGLGNNEQFFGPGTRLTVL.

V gene TRBV5-1 combines with J gene TRBJ2-3; D not certain. Germline V gives CDR1 SGHRS, CDR2 YFSETQ. The CDR3 runs 12 residues. V was cut by 3 bases and J by 2 bases, with 4 bases left in between. The CDR3 DNA reads TGCGCCAGCAGCTATCTCACAGATACGCAGTATTTT. It encodes CASSYLTDTQYF. The full variable domain, rest sourced from reference TRBV5-1 and TRBJ2-3, is KAGVTQTPRYLIKTRGQQVTLSCSPISGHRSVSWYQQTPGQGLQFLFEYFSETQRNKGNFPGRFSGRQFSNSRSEMNVSTLELGDSALYLCASSYLTDTQYFGPGTRLTVL.

The chain has TRBV11-1 and TRBJ1-1, with D uncertain. This CDR3 has 13 residues. Trimming took 5 bases from V and 8 from J, leaving 15 bases between them. Germline CDR1 and CDR2: SGHAT and FQDESV (reference sequence). CDR3 loop: CASSLRREAEAFF. CDR3 nucleotides: TGTGCCAGCAGCCTCCGGAGGGAGGCAGAAGCTTTCTTT. Supplemented by reference TRBV11-1 and TRBJ1-1, the full variable domain reads EAEVAQSPRYKITEKSQAVAFWCDPISGHATLYWYRQILGQGPELLVQFQDESVVDDSQLPKDRFSAERLKGVDSTLKIQPAELGDSAMYLCASSLRREAEAFFGQGTRLTVV.

The chain couples TRBV9 to TRBJ2-1; 10 nucleotides align to TRBD1. The length of the CDR3 is 15 residues. The germline CDR1 and CDR2 sequences are SGDLS and YYNGEE. V lost 3 bases, J lost 2 bases, and 2 bases stayed unmatched. The CDR3 DNA sequence: TGTGCCAGCAGCGACGACAGGGGGCCCTACAATGAGCAGTTCTTC. This translates into CASSDDRGPYNEQFF.

The chain recombines TRBV28 with TRBJ1-1, with D tentatively TRBD1 (5 bases). V lost 6 bases to trimming and J lost 0 bases, with 20 bases between them. The length of the CDR3 is 17 residues. The germline V gene has CDR1 MDHEN and CDR2 SYDVKM. This chain's CDR3 is CASRIITRTGLNTEAFF. In DNA, the CDR3 is TGTGCCAGCAGAATAATAACCCGCACGGGGCTGAACACTGAAGCTTTCTTT.

J is TRBJ2-6 and V is TRBV6-5; weak D call: TRBD1 (7 bases). The CDR3 runs to 14 residues. Germline CDR1 is MNHEY and CDR2 is SVGAGI. V shed 0 bases and J shed 10 bases, with 10 bases lying between them. CDR3 residues: CASSYSAGGNVLTF. The CDR3 DNA sequence: TGTGCCAGCAGTTACTCGGCAGGGGGGAACGTCCTGACTTTC.

The chain uses TRBV2 and TRBJ1-5, with TRBD1 as a possible D gene (5 bases). The V end was cut by 10 bases, the J end by 6 bases, with 16 bases between. This CDR3 has 13 amino acids. CDR1 SNHLY and CDR2 FYNNEI come from the germline V gene. The CDR3 sequence: CAIQAGDGQPQHF. CDR3 in DNA: TGTGCCATTCAGGCGGGGGACGGTCAGCCCCAGCATTTT. The full variable domain, with the rest looked up from reference TRBV2 and TRBJ1-5, is EPEVTQTPSHQVTQMGQEVILRCVPISNHLYFYWYRQILGQKVEFLVSFYNNEISEKSEIFDDQFSVERPDGSNFTLKIRSTKLEDSAMYFCAIQAGDGQPQHFGDGTRLSIL.

This chain connects TRBV6-5 to TRBJ2-1; D ambiguous. V was trimmed by 2 bases and J by 7 bases, leaving 15 bases between them. This CDR3 region has 15 residues. Germline loops: CDR1 MNHEY, CDR2 SVGAGI. The CDR3 here is CASSYGALYTNEQFF. The CDR3 DNA is TGTGCCAGCAGTTACGGAGCACTTTACACGAATGAGCAGTTCTTC.

J is TRBJ2-2 and V is TRBV5-4; 7 bases fit TRBD1. The germline gives CDR1 SGHNT, CDR2 YYREEE (reference sequence). Unmatched junction bases numbered 3, after V lost 4 bases and J lost 0 bases. The CDR3 runs 15 residues. CDR3 sequence (DNA): TGTGCCAGCAGCGTGGACAGGCCGAACACCGGGGAGCTGTTTTTT. Its translation: CASSVDRPNTGELFF. Drawing the rest from reference TRBV5-4 and TRBJ2-2, the complete variable domain is ETGVTQSPTHLIKTRGQQVTLRCSSQSGHNTVSWYQQALGQGPQFIFQYYREEENGRGNFPPRFSGLQFPNYSSELNVNALELDDSALYLCASSVDRPNTGELFFGEGSRLTVL.

The chain couples TRBV2 to TRBJ2-5; 11 bases are a match to TRBD2. CDR3 length equals 18 residues. Germline V gene sequence: CDR1 SNHLY, CDR2 FYNNEI. V shed 1 base and J 5 bases; nucleotides not matched to a gene: 12. The CDR3 nucleotides read TGTGCCAGCAGTGAAGTAGCGGGAGGGCCTTTAGTGGGCGAGACCCAGTACTTC. Protein product: CASSEVAGGPLVGETQYF.

As concerns this clone: The junction departs from germline at one end; a sequencing error may be responsible. V is TRBV11-2 and J is TRBJ2-7, with D hard to call. CDR3 size: 13 residues. The germline gives CDR1 SGHAT, CDR2 FQNNGV. The CDR3 DNA is TGTGCCAGCAGCTTAAAATTAAGGACGGCGAGCAGCTTC. Protein sequence: CASSLKLRTASSF.

The rearrangement joins TRBV21-1 to TRBJ1-1. TRBV21-1 counts as a pseudogene. The CDR3 is made up of 13 amino acids. For the CDR3, the DNA is TGTGCCAGCAGCAAAGGTGGGAACACTGAAGCTTTCTTT. The encoded protein is CASSKGGNTEAFF.

The sample holds one count of this clone. As DNA, the CDR3 is TGTGCCATCAGTGAGTCATTGGATACGCAGTATTTT. This codes for CAISESLDTQYF. The chain couples TRBV10-3 to TRBJ2-3; D ambiguous. Germline lookup yields CDR1 ENHRY and CDR2 SYGVKD. The CDR3 length is 12 residues. V gave up 0 bases and J gave up 6 bases, with 4 bases separating them.

V is TRBV28 and J is TRBJ2-7; possible D gene TRBD1, 5 bases. CDR3 size: 17 residues. CDR1 and CDR2 from the germline V gene are MDHEN and SYDVKM. Trimming took off 6 bases at V and 0 bases at J, with 21 bases between the two ends. The CDR3 DNA reads as TGTGCCAGCAGCCCCAACGCTCAGGGCCTCCTCTCCTACGAGCAGTACTTC. Its translation is CASSPNAQGLLSYEQYF.